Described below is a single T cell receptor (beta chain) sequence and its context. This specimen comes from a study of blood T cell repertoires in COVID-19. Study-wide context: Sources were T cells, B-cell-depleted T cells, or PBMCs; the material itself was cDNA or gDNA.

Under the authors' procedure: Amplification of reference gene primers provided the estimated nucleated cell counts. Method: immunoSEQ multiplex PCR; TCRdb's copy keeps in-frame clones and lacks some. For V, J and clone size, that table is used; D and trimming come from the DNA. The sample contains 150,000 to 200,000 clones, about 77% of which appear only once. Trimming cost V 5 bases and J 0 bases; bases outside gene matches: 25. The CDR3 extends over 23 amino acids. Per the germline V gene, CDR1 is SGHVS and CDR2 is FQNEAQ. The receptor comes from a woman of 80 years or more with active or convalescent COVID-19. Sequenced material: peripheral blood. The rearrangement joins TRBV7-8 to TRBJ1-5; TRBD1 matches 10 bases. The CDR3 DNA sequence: TGTGCCAGCAGCCCGTGGTCCTGCGACAGGGGGCTATTACGGGAAGGTAGCAATCAGCCCCAGCATTTT. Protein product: CASSPWSCDRGLLREGSNQPQHF.